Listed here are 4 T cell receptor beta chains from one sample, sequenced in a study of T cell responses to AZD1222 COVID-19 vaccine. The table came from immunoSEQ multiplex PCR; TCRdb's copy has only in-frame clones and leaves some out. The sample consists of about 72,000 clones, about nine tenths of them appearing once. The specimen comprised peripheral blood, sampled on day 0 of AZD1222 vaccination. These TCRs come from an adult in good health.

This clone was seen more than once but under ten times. The CDR3 DNA reads as TGTGCCAGCAGCTCAGCCGTACCGGGACAGGGGGCGATCGGGGAGCTGTTTTTT. It translates to CASSSAVPGQGAIGELFF. The chain is built from TRBV7-8 and TRBJ2-2, with 12 bases aligning to TRBD1. The germline V gene has CDR1 SGHVS and CDR2 FQNEAQ. CDR3 length: 18 residues. The ends lost 4 bases at V and 7 bases at J; junction bases unmatched: 13.

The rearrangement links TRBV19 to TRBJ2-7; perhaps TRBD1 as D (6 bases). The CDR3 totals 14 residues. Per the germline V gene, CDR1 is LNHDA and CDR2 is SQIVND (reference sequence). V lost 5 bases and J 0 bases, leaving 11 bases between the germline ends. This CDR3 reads CASSFDRTSYEQYF. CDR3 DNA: TGTGCCAGTAGTTTTGACAGGACCTCCTACGAGCAGTACTTC.

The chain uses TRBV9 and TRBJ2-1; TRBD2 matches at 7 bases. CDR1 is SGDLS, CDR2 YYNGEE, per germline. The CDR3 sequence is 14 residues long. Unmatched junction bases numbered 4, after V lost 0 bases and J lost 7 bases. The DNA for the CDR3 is TGTGCCAGCAGCGTAGTAAACGGGGGGAATGAGCAGTTCTTC. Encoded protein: CASSVVNGGNEQFF.

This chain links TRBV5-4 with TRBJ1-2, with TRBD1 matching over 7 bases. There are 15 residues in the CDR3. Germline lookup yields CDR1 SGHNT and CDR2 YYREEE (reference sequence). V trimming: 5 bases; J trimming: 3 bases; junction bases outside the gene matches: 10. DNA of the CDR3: TGTGCCAGCAGTTACTCCGGGACAGCCTACTATGGCTACACCTTC. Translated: CASSYSGTAYYGYTF.